This T cell receptor beta chain was sequenced for a study of metastatic and nonmetastatic thyroid tumors. Every patient underwent thyroid surgery untreated. The CDR3 loop spans 18 amino acids. Trimming at V came to 2 bases and at J to 5 bases, leaving 16 bases not matched to a gene. CDR1 WNHNN and CDR2 SYGVQD come from the germline V gene (reference sequence). TCRdb reprocessed the PCR reads using MiXCR. The sample consists of 30,000 to 35,000 clones, around a sixth of them appearing once. This clone has a count of ten or more. This receptor was identified in a female donor with papillary thyroid cancer or a benign thyroid nodule (not recorded which). Some clones in this sample may be carry-over from other donors' samples. This sequence joins TRBV10-1 and TRBJ2-5, with 8 bases matching TRBD2. The sample was blood. The CDR3 DNA reads TGCGCCAGCAGTGAGGCACAAGCGGGAGAGGTGAAGCCGGAGACCCAGTACTTC. This translates into CASSEAQAGEVKPETQYF.